These T cell receptor beta chains were read from a single sample in a study of cytomegalovirus exposure and HLA in healthy donors. Only in-frame clones appear in the TCRdb table, and some are missing; sequencing was by immunoSEQ multiplex PCR. The table has about 74,000 clones, less than 95% seen once. What was sequenced was PBMCs. The receptors come from a woman aged 18 to 35 in good health and CMV-seropositive. Both conserved end residues are trimmed from each CDR3. Fields, in order: CDR3 length, V gene, J gene, CDR3 protein.

cdr3_length: 8
v_call: TRBV6-5
j_call: TRBJ2-1
cdr3_aa: ATGLNEQF

cdr3_length: 12
v_call: TRBV10-3
j_call: TRBJ2-1
cdr3_aa: ATAMGGRVDEQF

cdr3_length: 12
v_call: TRBV7-2
j_call: TRBJ2-1
cdr3_aa: ASSAAPGSDEQF

cdr3_length: 10
v_call: TRBV30
j_call: TRBJ2-3
cdr3_aa: AWSVFTDTQY

cdr3_length: 11
v_call: TRBV7-7
j_call: TRBJ2-3
cdr3_aa: ASSTGGTDTQY

cdr3_length: 13
v_call: TRBV19
j_call: TRBJ2-7
cdr3_aa: ASSIPGRTSYEQY

cdr3_length: 12
v_call: TRBV27
j_call: TRBJ2-7
cdr3_aa: ASSLSGRVGEQY

cdr3_length: 14
v_call: TRBV5-1
j_call: TRBJ2-1
cdr3_aa: ASSSPAGGTYNEQF

cdr3_length: 14
v_call: TRBV13
j_call: TRBJ2-1
cdr3_aa: ASSTGLAGVYNEQF

cdr3_length: 11
v_call: TRBV9
j_call: TRBJ2-1
cdr3_aa: ASSGQDNNEQF

cdr3_length: 13
v_call: TRBV10-2
j_call: TRBJ2-2
cdr3_aa: ASRDLAGGTGELF

cdr3_length: 12
v_call: TRBV27
j_call: TRBJ2-3
cdr3_aa: ASSLAGPTDTQY

cdr3_length: 10
v_call: TRBV30
j_call: TRBJ2-3
cdr3_aa: AWSVTAGTQY

cdr3_length: 13
v_call: TRBV19
j_call: TRBJ2-1
cdr3_aa: ASRSSGDLYNEQF

cdr3_length: 11
v_call: TRBV6-6
j_call: TRBJ2-1
cdr3_aa: ASSPYSYNEQF

cdr3_length: 14
v_call: TRBV29-1
j_call: TRBJ2-4
cdr3_aa: SVAQGLAGVRNIQY

cdr3_length: 10
v_call: TRBV2
j_call: TRBJ1-2
cdr3_aa: ASRQANYGYT

cdr3_length: 14
v_call: TRBV4-1
j_call: TRBJ1-4
cdr3_aa: ASSPFRDRANEKLF

cdr3_length: 14
v_call: TRBV7-8
j_call: TRBJ1-4
cdr3_aa: ASSPSIGQGAEKLF

cdr3_length: 11
v_call: TRBV5-8
j_call: TRBJ2-7
cdr3_aa: ASSFRGDTEQY

cdr3_length: 12
v_call: TRBV10-1
j_call: TRBJ2-3
cdr3_aa: ASSVVRGSDTQY

cdr3_length: 13
v_call: TRBV27
j_call: TRBJ2-5
cdr3_aa: ASSPTGRGQETQY

cdr3_length: 13
v_call: TRBV10-3
j_call: TRBJ2-7
cdr3_aa: AISDLAGGTYEQY

cdr3_length: 12
v_call: TRBV11-2
j_call: TRBJ1-3
cdr3_aa: ASSSPGLGNTIY

cdr3_length: 11
v_call: TRBV29-1
j_call: TRBJ1-2
cdr3_aa: SVKGDRDYGYT

cdr3_length: 13
v_call: TRBV19
j_call: TRBJ2-1
cdr3_aa: ASNVGDRVRDEQF

cdr3_length: 12
v_call: TRBV25-1
j_call: TRBJ2-7
cdr3_aa: ASSELGQAYEQY

cdr3_length: 13
v_call: TRBV6-5
j_call: TRBJ1-2
cdr3_aa: ASSTPEGANYGYT

cdr3_length: 13
v_call: TRBV5-1
j_call: TRBJ2-3
cdr3_aa: ASSFAGGPQDTQY

cdr3_length: 15
v_call: TRBV5-4
j_call: TRBJ2-3
cdr3_aa: ASSGRELAESTDTQY

cdr3_length: 12
v_call: TRBV27
j_call: TRBJ2-2
cdr3_aa: ASTADRGTGELF

cdr3_length: 11
v_call: TRBV5-5
j_call: TRBJ2-1
cdr3_aa: ASSFQLNNEQF

cdr3_length: 13
v_call: TRBV30
j_call: TRBJ2-5
cdr3_aa: AWNAAGGIGETQY

cdr3_length: 15
v_call: TRBV28
j_call: TRBJ2-1
cdr3_aa: ASSSTQGLGLDNEQF

cdr3_length: 14
v_call: TRBV9
j_call: TRBJ2-2
cdr3_aa: ASSVTAGTNTGELF

cdr3_length: 13
v_call: TRBV7-2
j_call: TRBJ1-1
cdr3_aa: ASSSPGQGVFIAF

cdr3_length: 15
v_call: TRBV2
j_call: TRBJ2-2
cdr3_aa: ASSYQEGSRNTGELF

cdr3_length: 13
v_call: TRBV9
j_call: TRBJ1-2
cdr3_aa: ASSVAPQGDYGYT

cdr3_length: 12
v_call: TRBV10-3
j_call: TRBJ2-3
cdr3_aa: AISTSGSADTQY

cdr3_length: 13
v_call: TRBV7-9
j_call: TRBJ2-1
cdr3_aa: ASSLAGLAGGEQF

cdr3_length: 13
v_call: TRBV27
j_call: TRBJ2-1
cdr3_aa: ASSLEAGVNNEQF

cdr3_length: 9
v_call: TRBV11-2
j_call: TRBJ1-2
cdr3_aa: ASSSYYGYT

cdr3_length: 11
v_call: TRBV4-3
j_call: TRBJ1-4
cdr3_aa: ASSPDRAEKLF